Reported below is one T cell receptor beta chain. This record comes from a study of blood T cell repertoires in COVID-19. Whole-study context: Researchers got acute and convalescent COVID-19 samples from the United States, Italy and Spain. From T cells, B-cell-depleted T cells, or PBMCs came the material, which was cDNA or gDNA.

The length of the CDR3 is 18 residues. The V gene lost 3 bases and the J gene lost 7 bases, with 24 bases spanning the gap. The germline CDR1 and CDR2 sequences are KGHDR and SFDVKD. Repertoires were generated with immunoSEQ multiplex PCR, while TCRdb's copy carries only in-frame clones and drops some. The table lists almost 250,000 clones, more than 75% of them singletons, with roughly 1.6% in the top ten. Participants, roughly 18 to 90 years old, spanned under 25 US areas. Sequenced input: PBMCs or T cells enriched from blood (not recorded which). The clonotype comes from a woman aged 50 to 65 who had recovered from COVID-19. V is TRBV24-1 and J is TRBJ2-1, with D possibly being TRBD1 (5 bases). CDR3 sequence (DNA): TGTGCCACCAGTGATGGGGCCCCCTCTAGGTCTATGGAGAATGAGCAGTTCTTC. Translation gives CATSDGAPSRSMENEQFF.